This TCR beta chain was identified in a study of cytomegalovirus exposure and HLA in healthy donors. Overall study results and limits: Looking again later, the authors saw that most CMV-associated TCR beta chains seemed HLA-restricted.

About this clone: Antigen unknown.

CDR3 length: 15 amino acids. V was pared by 2 bases and J by 7 bases, with 12 bases between. CDR1 and CDR2 (germline): ENHRY, SYGVKD. The PCR used 60 Vbeta and 13 Jbeta primers. The table came from immunoSEQ multiplex PCR; TCRdb's copy has only in-frame clones and leaves some out. Of 180,000 or so clones listed, over 60% are singletons. The gene calls are TRBV10-3 and TRBJ1-6; possible D gene TRBD1, 5 bases. This receptor was identified in a man younger than 30 in good health and CMV-seronegative. Sequencing was carried out using PBMCs. The DNA of the CDR3 is TGTGCCATCAGTGAGAGCGGGACGGGAAATTCACCCCTCCACTTT. It codes for CAISESGTGNSPLHF.